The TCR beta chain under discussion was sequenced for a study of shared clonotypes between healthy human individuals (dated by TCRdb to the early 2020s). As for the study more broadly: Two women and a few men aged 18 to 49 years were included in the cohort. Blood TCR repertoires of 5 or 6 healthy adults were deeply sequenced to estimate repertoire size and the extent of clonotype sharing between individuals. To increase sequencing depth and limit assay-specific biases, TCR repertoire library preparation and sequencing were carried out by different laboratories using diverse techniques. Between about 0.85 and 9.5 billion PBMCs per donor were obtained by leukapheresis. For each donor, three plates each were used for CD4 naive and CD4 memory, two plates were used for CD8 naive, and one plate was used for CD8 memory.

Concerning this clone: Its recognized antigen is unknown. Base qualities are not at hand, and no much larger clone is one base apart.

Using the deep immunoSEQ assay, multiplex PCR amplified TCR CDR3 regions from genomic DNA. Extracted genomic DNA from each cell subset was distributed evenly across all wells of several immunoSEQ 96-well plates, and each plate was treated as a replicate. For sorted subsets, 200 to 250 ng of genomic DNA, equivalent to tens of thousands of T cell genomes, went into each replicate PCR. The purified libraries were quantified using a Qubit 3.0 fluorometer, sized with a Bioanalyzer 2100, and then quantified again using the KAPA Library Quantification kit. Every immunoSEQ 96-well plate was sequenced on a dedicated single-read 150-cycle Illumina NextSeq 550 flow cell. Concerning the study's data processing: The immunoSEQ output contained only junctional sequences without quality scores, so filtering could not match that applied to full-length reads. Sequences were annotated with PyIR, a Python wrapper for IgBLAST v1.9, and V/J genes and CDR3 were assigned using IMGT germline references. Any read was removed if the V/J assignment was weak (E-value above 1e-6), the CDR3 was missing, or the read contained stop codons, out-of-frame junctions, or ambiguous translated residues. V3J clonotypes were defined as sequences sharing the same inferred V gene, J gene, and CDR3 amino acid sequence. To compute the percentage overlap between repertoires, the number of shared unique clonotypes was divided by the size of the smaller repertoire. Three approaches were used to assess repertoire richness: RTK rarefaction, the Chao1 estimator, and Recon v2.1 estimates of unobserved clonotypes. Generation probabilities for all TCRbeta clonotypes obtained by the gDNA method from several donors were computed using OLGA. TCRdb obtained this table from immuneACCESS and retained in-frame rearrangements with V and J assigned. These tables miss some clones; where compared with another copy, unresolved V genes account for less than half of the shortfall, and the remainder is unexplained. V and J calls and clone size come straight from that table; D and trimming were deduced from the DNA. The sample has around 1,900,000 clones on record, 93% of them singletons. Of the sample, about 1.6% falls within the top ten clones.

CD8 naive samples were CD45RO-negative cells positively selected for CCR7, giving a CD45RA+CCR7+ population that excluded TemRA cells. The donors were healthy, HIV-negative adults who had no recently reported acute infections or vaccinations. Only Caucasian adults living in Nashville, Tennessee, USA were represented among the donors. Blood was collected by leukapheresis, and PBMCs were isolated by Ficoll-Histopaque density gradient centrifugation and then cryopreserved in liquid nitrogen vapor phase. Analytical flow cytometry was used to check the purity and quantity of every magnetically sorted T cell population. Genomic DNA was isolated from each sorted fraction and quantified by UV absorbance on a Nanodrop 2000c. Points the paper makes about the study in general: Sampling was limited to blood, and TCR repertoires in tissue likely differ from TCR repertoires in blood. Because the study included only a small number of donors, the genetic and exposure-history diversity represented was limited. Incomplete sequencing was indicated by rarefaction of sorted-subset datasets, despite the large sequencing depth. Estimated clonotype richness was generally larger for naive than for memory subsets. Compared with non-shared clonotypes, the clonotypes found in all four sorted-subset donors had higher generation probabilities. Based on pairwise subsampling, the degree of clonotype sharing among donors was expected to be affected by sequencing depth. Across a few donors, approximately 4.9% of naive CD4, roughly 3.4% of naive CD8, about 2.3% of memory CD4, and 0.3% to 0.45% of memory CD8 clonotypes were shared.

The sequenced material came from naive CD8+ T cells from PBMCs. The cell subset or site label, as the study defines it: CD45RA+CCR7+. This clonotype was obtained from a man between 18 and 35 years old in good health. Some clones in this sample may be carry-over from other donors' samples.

CDR3 sequence: CASNPTNYPPEQYF. The DNA sequence is given as TGCGCCAGCAACCCGACAAACTATCCACCCGAGCAGTACTTC. Recombination joined TRBV23-1 with TRBJ2-7; the D gene remains uncertain. TRBV23-1 falls under the ORF class, with uncertain function. V and J lose 7 bases and 6 bases, and a span of 19 bases separates them. CDR3 length: 14 amino acids, cysteine to phenylalanine. Of the read, only the CDR3 DNA is kept; its 42 bases are in frame from base 1.